This T cell receptor beta chain was identified in a study of beta chain features in type 1 diabetes (dated by TCRdb to 2017 to 2018). Regarding the complete study: Mean age, gender distribution, total cell number and subset yield were not different between patients and healthy donors. A total of about 110,000,000 sorted cells were examined across all samples, and a strong correlation was observed between cell number per subset and RNA yield. In the study, recently diagnosed type 1 diabetes patients and matched healthy donors were compared on the TCRB repertoires of their sorted circulating CD4+ T cell subsets. Whereas all 30 or so donors provided naive and central memory subsets, regulatory and stem cell-like memory subsets were isolated from just 8 patients and roughly eight healthy donors.

From each donor, a single peripheral blood sample of around 120 mL on average was drawn into heparinised tubes. A BD FACSAria II was used to sort naive, central memory, regulatory and stem cell-like memory CD4+ T cells with a panel that included CD45RO, CCR7, CD25, CD127, CD95 and CD27. Every sorted population had a purity above 95%. Right away, PBMCs were isolated by Lymphoprep density gradient centrifugation and were stained directly, with no culture step. Samples were stained and sorted in pairs, with one healthy donor and one patient per experiment, so that batch effects were minimized. This clone has a handful of counts. Its antigen is still unknown. No clone much larger than this one lies a single base away; base qualities are absent. In the germline V gene (reference sequence), CDR1 corresponds to GTSNPN and CDR2 to SVGIG. Trimming takes 2 bases off V and 7 bases off J; junction bases not matched to a gene: 10. The CDR3 sequence holds 14 residues, the cysteine and phenylalanine included. The entry retains the CDR3 DNA only, 42 bases that are in frame from base 1.

All of the isolated RNA was reverse transcribed with the High Capacity cDNA Reverse Transcription Kit, so expressed TCRB transcripts were sequenced. Naive, central memory and regulatory T cell samples underwent deep immunoSEQ sequencing, averaging about 3.57 million total reads per sample. After sorted cells were lysed in RLT buffer, RNA was extracted with DNase-treated RNeasy Micro or Mini kits, with the choice depending on cell number. Each cell subset was processed on its own to prevent cross-contamination, while patient and healthy donor samples were processed together. The immunoSEQ multiplex PCR was used to amplify TCRB sequences from cDNA, generating 87-bp fragments that spanned the CDR3 region. The amplicons were sequenced using the Illumina HiSeq platform. The authors' analysis ran thus. Synthetic template baselines were used to correct PCR bias computationally, reads within Hamming distance 2 were collapsed together, and singletons that could not be merged were discarded. Reads were aligned against IMGT so that V, D and J genes, CDR3 length and insertions or deletions at six rearrangement sites could be assigned. Clonotype counts were normalized to sorted cell number within each subset before computing true diversity and Gini coefficients with the tcR R package. The overlap coefficient, calculated on TCRB nucleotide sequences, was used to quantify repertoire sharing. Out-of-frame TCRB sequences from naive cells were analyzed to stand in for the pre-selection repertoire. The source is immuneACCESS, and TCRdb retained only in-frame sequences with V and J called. Part of the clones is not carried over; for the studies checked, unresolved V genes explain less than half of this, and the remainder is unexplained. D and trimming come from the DNA, and the V and J calls and clone size come from that table. In this sample the table shows some 360,000 clones, 20% of which occur a single time. Together, the top ten hold 0.035% to 0.05% of the sample.

Results the study describes overall, beyond this receptor: Naive, central memory and regulatory TCRB repertoires appeared more similar among patients than among healthy donors. Because cDNA was sequenced instead of genomic DNA, activated cells with high expression could be over-represented, although the groups did not differ in activation or CD3 levels. Because small numbers of individuals were included in the HLA sub-analyses, any influence of HLA type on TCRB rearrangement was left unresolved. PCR might favor shorter templates, but patient and control samples were amplified and corrected together, so any skew would affect both groups equally. A moderate but significant shortening of TCRB CDR3 length was observed in type 1 diabetes patients in all four CD4+ subsets. At VDJ recombination sites, patients with type 1 diabetes made fewer insertions and deleted more nucleotides, a pattern implying thymic rearrangement abnormalities.

This chain is built from TRBV30 and TRBJ1-1; 7 bases in the middle match TRBD1. The source material was naive CD4+ T cells from blood. The label giving this sample's cell subset or site can be read as: true naive CD4+ T cells. The sequence came from a young woman in good health. The DNA sequence is given as TGTGCCTGGAGTATATCAACAGGGGTGGGTGAAGCTTTCTTT. Its protein is CAWSISTGVGEAFF.